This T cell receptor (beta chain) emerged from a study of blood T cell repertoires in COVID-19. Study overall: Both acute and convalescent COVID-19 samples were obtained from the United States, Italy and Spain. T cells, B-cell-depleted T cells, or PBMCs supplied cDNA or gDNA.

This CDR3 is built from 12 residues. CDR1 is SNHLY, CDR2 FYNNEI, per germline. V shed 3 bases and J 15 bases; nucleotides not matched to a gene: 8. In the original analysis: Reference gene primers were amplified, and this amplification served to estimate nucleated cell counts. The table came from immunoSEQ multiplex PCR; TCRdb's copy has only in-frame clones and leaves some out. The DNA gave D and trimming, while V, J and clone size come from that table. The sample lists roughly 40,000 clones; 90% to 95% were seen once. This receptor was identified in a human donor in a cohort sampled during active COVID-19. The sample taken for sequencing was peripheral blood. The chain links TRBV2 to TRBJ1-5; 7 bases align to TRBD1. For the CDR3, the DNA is TGTGCCAGCAGTGACCAGGGACAGACACCGCATTTT. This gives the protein CASSDQGQTPHF. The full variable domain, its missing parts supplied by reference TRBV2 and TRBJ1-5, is EPEVTQTPSHQVTQMGQEVILRCVPISNHLYFYWYRQILGQKVEFLVSFYNNEISEKSEIFDDQFSVERPDGSNFTLKIRSTKLEDSAMYFCASSDQGQTPHFGDGTRLSIL.